These 24 T cell receptor beta chains originate from one sample sequenced in a study of T cells expressing NK-cell markers. TCRdb re-called the 5' RACE reads, yielding one record per CDR3 amino acid sequence without DNA. The sample yields around 470,000 distinct CDR3 sequences, of which the top ten take up over 1.1%. Sequenced: blood T cells: a sorted CD56 or NKG2C T cell subset, CD4+ or CD8+ T cells, or bulk PBMC T cells (not recorded which). Receptors were obtained from a woman in her forties or fifties in good health.

The CDR3 spells CASARGDLKNIQYF. This chain uses TRBV6-1 with TRBJ2-4; the D call from TCRdb, TRBD1, cannot be confirmed without DNA. Germline V lookup: CDR1 MNHNS, CDR2 SASEGT. The CDR3 consists of 14 residues.

V is TRBV6-2 or TRBV6-3 and J is TRBJ2-2; TCRdb proposes TRBD2, but this gene call is untestable without DNA. The CDR3 runs to 16 residues. Germline CDR1 MNHEY, CDR2 SVGEGT. The CDR3 sequence: CASSWLAGLRTGELFF.

V is TRBV24-1 and J is TRBJ2-3; with no DNA, the TCRdb D assignment of TRBD1 cannot be verified. This CDR3 comprises 15 residues. CDR1 KGHDR and CDR2 SFDVKD come from the germline V gene. The CDR3 is CATSEPGAFTDTQYF.

The chain has TRBV20-1 and TRBJ1-4; TCRdb picks TRBD1, but there is no DNA to check that call. Germline loops: CDR1 DFQATT, CDR2 SNEGSKA (reference sequence). This CDR3 has 16 amino acids. The CDR3 here is CSASTGGIATNEKLFF.

This rearrangement joins TRBV4-1 to TRBJ2-1; the TCRdb call, TRBD2, lacks DNA for checking. The CDR3 contains 13 residues. CDR1 MGHRA and CDR2 YSYEKL come from the germline V gene. CDR3 loop: CASSQEPGGTQFF.

The chain combines TRBV7-6 with TRBJ1-1; TCRdb selects TRBD1, and the lack of DNA leaves this call unchecked. CDR1 is SGHVS, CDR2 FNYEAQ, per germline. CDR3 size: 16 residues. CDR3: CASSSYRGHGSTEAFF.

J is TRBJ2-3 and V is TRBV12-3 or TRBV12-4; TCRdb's D gene call, TRBD2, goes unchecked for lack of DNA. The CDR3 extends over 16 amino acids. The CDR3 sequence: CASSHLTSGSPDTQYF.

The CDR3 sequence: CASSPRPFTNTEAFF. The chain joins TRBV6-5 to TRBJ1-1. Germline V gene lookup returns CDR1 MNHEY and CDR2 SVGAGI. The CDR3 runs to 15 residues.

The chain couples TRBV28 to TRBJ2-5; lacking DNA, the TRBD1 call made by TCRdb goes unchecked. Germline-derived CDR1 and CDR2 are MDHEN and SYDVKM. The CDR3 sequence is 16 residues long. The CDR3 reads CASSLPLGTGEETQYF.

CDR3 sequence reads: CASSSPMGGAGELFF. The gene calls are TRBV12-3 or TRBV12-4 and TRBJ2-2; no DNA is available, so the TRBD1 call from TCRdb remains unchecked. CDR3 length: 15 amino acids.

V is TRBV12-3 or TRBV12-4 and J is TRBJ2-2; the TRBD2 assignment by TCRdb is unverifiable without DNA. The CDR3 is made up of 16 amino acids. CDR3 loop: CASSFRTSGSRGELFF.

The chain links TRBV2 to TRBJ2-5; absent DNA, TCRdb's TRBD2 call cannot be checked. This CDR3 is built from 13 residues. CDR1 and CDR2 (germline): SNHLY, FYNNEI. CDR3 protein: CASIRGPWETQYF.

The gene calls are TRBV19 and TRBJ2-2; absent DNA, TCRdb's TRBD1 call cannot be checked. Per the germline V gene, CDR1 is LNHDA and CDR2 is SQIVND (reference sequence). The CDR3 totals 15 residues. The CDR3 protein is CASSIETGSTGELFF.

This chain uses TRBV12-3 or TRBV12-4 with TRBJ2-6; TCRdb lists TRBD2, though no DNA is available to test this call. CDR3 size: 17 residues. The chain's CDR3 is CASSLTGLGSGANVLTF.

The chain employs TRBV10-3 and TRBJ1-1. The CDR3 contains 11 residues. CDR1 and CDR2 (germline): ENHRY, SYGVKD. Here the CDR3 reads CAISESREAFF.

The V call is TRBV29-1, the J call TRBJ1-1. Germline V gene lookup returns CDR1 SQVTM and CDR2 ANQGSEA. The CDR3 runs to 11 residues. CDR3 loop: CSVGETADRSF.

The genes are TRBV27 and TRBJ2-3; TCRdb designates TRBD2, a call that cannot be tested without DNA. Looked up from germline, CDR1 is MNHEY and CDR2 is SMNVEV (reference sequence). The CDR3 has 16 amino acids. The CDR3 reads CASSPHGGGSTDTQYF.

The V gene is TRBV10-1, the J gene TRBJ2-1; TCRdb's D call, TRBD2, is unchecked because there is no DNA. There are 15 residues in the CDR3. Germline assignment: CDR1 WNHNN and CDR2 SYGVQD (reference sequence). The CDR3 protein is CASSESGTSADEQFF.

J is TRBJ2-1 and V is TRBV12-5; TCRdb calls TRBD2, which cannot be checked without DNA. Per the germline V gene, CDR1 is LGHNT and CDR2 is FRNRAP. This CDR3 has 20 amino acids. The CDR3 loop is CASGLLGQRTSGSLYNEQFF.

The rearrangement uses TRBV12-3 or TRBV12-4 and TRBJ2-1; TCRdb lists TRBD2, though no DNA is available to test this call. This CDR3 has 14 amino acids. The chain's CDR3 is CASSFRREEGEQFF.

The chain has TRBV12-3 or TRBV12-4 and TRBJ2-6; TCRdb picks TRBD1, but there is no DNA to check that call. This CDR3 comprises 14 residues. The CDR3 reads CASRTGSGANVLTF.

This chain links TRBV5-4 with TRBJ1-1; the TCRdb call, TRBD1, lacks DNA for checking. Germline V gives CDR1 SGHNT, CDR2 YYREEE (reference sequence). This CDR3 comprises 16 residues. The CDR3 spells CASRPGTGGIKTEAFF. The whole variable domain, remainder taken from reference TRBV5-4 and TRBJ1-1, is ETGVTQSPTHLIKTRGQQVTLRCSSQSGHNTVSWYQQALGQGPQFIFQYYREEENGRGNFPPRFSGLQFPNYSSELNVNALELDDSALYLCASRPGTGGIKTEAFFGQGTRLTVV.

The gene calls are TRBV11-3 and TRBJ2-5; checking the TCRdb D call of TRBD2 is not possible without DNA. CDR1 SGHNT and CDR2 YENEEA come from the germline V gene. CDR3 size: 12 residues. The CDR3 here is CALIGLKETQYF.

The V call is TRBV5-1, the J call TRBJ2-3; the TRBD1 assignment by TCRdb is unverifiable without DNA. The CDR3 consists of 14 residues. Looked up from germline, CDR1 is SGHRS and CDR2 is YFSETQ. This CDR3 is CASSPPNPTDTQYF.